This T cell receptor (beta chain) was documented in a study of regulatory T cells in long-lasting Graves disease. Arm-PCR of CDR3 regions and iRepertoire HTBI primers were used to build TCR beta libraries. TCRdb redid the calling of the multiplex PCR reads with MiXCR, one entry per CDR3 protein. The table has about 540,000 distinct CDR3 sequences, roughly 12% seen once. Time point in this sample: newly diagnosed GD, antithyroid drugs for less than 3 months. Researchers made the TCR library from RNA that was extracted from PBMCs. An endocrinology department in Xi'an, China, supplied the patients. Overall study results and limits: Lower TCR diversity was seen in persistent Graves' patients than in newly diagnosed ones. Persistent disease preferred TRBV28, TRBJ1-2 and TRBJ2-5; new disease, TRBV20-1 and TRBJ2-1.

Germline lookup yields CDR1 KGHSH and CDR2 LQKENI. The V segment lost 2 bases and the J segment 5 bases; nucleotides outside the gene matches: 7. The CDR3 length is 16 residues. This clonotype was counted a few times. The antigen remains unidentified. These records were also assigned to another study, of T cells in Graves' hyperthyroidism and ophthalmopathy.

The V gene is TRBV18, the J gene TRBJ2-1, with 9 bases identical to TRBD2. Specimen: peripheral blood mononuclear cells (PBMCs), collected at new diagnosis, from a patient treated with antithyroid drugs. This clonotype was obtained from a man aged 25-45 years with Graves disease. Written as DNA, the CDR3 is TGTGCCAGCTCACCAGCCCTAGCGGGACTTCACAATGAGCAGTTCTTC. The encoded protein is CASSPALAGLHNEQFF.